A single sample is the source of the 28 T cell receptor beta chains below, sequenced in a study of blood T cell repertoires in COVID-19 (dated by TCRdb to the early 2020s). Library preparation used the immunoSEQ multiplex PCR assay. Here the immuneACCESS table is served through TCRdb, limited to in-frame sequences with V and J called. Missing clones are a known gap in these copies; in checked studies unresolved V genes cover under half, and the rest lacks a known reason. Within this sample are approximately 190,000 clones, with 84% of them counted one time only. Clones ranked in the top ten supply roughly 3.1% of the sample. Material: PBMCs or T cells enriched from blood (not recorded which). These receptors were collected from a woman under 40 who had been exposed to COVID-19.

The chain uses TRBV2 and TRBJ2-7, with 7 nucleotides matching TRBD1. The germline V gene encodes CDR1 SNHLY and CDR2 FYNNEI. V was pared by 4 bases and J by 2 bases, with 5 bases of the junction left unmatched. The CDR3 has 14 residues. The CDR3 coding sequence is TGTGCCAGCAGTGCCGGGACAGATCCCTACGAGCAGTACTTC. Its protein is CASSAGTDPYEQYF. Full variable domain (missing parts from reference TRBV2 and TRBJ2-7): EPEVTQTPSHQVTQMGQEVILRCVPISNHLYFYWYRQILGQKVEFLVSFYNNEISEKSEIFDDQFSVERPDGSNFTLKIRSTKLEDSAMYFCASSAGTDPYEQYFGPGTRLTVT.

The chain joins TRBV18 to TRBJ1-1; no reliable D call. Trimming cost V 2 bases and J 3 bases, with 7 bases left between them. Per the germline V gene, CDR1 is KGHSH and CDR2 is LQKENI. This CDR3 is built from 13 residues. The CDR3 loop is CASSPSSHTEAFF. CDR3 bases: TGTGCCAGCTCACCAAGTAGTCACACTGAAGCTTTCTTT.

The CDR3 spells CSALAGGLYNEQFF. CDR3 bases: TGCAGCGCTTTAGCGGGGGGTCTCTACAATGAGCAGTTCTTC. The chain has TRBV29-1 and TRBJ2-1; 10 nucleotides align to TRBD2. V gave up 7 bases and J gave up 3 bases; unmatched junction bases: 6. Germline lookup yields CDR1 SQVTM and CDR2 ANQGSEA. This CDR3 region has 14 residues.

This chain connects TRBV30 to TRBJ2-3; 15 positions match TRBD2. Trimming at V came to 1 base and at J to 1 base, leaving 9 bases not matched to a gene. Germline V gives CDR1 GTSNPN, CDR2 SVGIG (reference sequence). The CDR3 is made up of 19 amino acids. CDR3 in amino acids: CAWSAPGLAGGPGTDTQYF. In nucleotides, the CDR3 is TGTGCCTGGAGTGCCCCGGGACTAGCGGGGGGCCCTGGCACAGATACGCAGTATTTT.

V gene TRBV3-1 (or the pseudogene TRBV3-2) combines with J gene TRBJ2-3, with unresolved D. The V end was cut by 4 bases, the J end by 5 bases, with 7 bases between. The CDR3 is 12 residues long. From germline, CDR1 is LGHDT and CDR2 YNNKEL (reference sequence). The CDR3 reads CASSLPKDTQYF. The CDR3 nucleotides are TGTGCCAGCAGCCTTCCTAAAGATACGCAGTATTTT.

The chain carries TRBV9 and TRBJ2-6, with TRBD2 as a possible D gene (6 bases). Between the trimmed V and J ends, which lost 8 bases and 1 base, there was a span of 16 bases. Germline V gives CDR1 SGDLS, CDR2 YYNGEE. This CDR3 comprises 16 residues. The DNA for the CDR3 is TGTGCCAGTACAGGTGAGGAGGGATCTGGGGCCAACGTCCTGACTTTC. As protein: CASTGEEGSGANVLTF.

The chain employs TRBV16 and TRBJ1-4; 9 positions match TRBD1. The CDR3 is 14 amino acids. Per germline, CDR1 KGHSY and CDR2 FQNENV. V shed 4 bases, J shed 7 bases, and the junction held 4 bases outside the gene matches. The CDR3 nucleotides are TGTGCCAGCAGCCTACAGGGGGCCTTTGAAAAACTGTTTTTT. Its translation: CASSLQGAFEKLFF.

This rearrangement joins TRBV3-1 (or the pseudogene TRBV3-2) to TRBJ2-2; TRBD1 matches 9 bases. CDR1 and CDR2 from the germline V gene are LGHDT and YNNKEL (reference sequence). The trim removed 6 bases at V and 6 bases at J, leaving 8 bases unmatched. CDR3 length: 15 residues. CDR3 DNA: TGTGCCAGCAGTCACGCGGACAGGGGACCCGGGGAGCTGTTTTTT. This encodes CASSHADRGPGELFF.

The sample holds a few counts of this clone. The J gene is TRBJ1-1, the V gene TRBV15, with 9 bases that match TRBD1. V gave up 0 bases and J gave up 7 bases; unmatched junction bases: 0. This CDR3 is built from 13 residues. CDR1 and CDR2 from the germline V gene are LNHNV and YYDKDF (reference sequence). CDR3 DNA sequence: TGTGCCACCAGCAGAGAGGACAGGGGTGAAGCTTTCTTT. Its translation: CATSREDRGEAFF.

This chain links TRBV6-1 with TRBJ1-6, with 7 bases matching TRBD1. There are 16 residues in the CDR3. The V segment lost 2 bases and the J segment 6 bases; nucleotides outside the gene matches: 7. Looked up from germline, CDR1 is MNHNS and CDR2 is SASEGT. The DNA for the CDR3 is TGTGCCAGCAGTGAACTAGGGGGCGTGAGTAATTCACCCCTCCACTTT. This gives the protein CASSELGGVSNSPLHF.

The CDR3 DNA reads as TGTGCCAGCAGCCAAGATCCCCTTACTAGCGGGGGGGCCCGTGAGCAGTTCTTC. Translating gives CASSQDPLTSGGAREQFF. This chain connects TRBV3-1 (or the pseudogene TRBV3-2) to TRBJ2-1, with TRBD2 identical over 13 bases. Germline CDR1 reads LGHDT; CDR2 reads YNNKEL (reference sequence). V was clipped by 0 bases and J by 9 bases; unmatched bases: 11. CDR3 length: 18 residues.

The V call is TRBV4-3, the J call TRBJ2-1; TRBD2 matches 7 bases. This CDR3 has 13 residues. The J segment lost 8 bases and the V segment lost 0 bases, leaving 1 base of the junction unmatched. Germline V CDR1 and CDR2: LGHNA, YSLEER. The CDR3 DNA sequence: TGCGCCAGCAGCCAAGAGGGGGGGTATGAGCAGTTCTTC. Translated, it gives CASSQEGGYEQFF.

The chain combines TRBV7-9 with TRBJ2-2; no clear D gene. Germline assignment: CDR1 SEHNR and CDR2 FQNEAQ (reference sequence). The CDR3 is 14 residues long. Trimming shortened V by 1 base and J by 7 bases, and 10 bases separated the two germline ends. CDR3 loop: CASSLVSTIGELFF. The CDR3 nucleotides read TGTGCCAGCAGCTTAGTGTCGACAATCGGGGAGCTGTTTTTT.

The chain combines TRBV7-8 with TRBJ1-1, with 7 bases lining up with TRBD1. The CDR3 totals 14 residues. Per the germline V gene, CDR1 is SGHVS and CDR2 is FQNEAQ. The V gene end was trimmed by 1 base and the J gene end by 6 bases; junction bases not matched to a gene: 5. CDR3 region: CASSLVPGGPEAFF. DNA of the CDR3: TGTGCCAGCAGCTTAGTTCCAGGGGGTCCTGAAGCTTTCTTT.

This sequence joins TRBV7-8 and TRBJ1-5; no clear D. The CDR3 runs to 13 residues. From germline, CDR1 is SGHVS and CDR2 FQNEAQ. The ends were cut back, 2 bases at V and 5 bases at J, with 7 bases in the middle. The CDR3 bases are TGTGCCAGCAGCTTAAGGGAGTATCAGCCCCAGCATTTT. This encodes CASSLREYQPQHF.

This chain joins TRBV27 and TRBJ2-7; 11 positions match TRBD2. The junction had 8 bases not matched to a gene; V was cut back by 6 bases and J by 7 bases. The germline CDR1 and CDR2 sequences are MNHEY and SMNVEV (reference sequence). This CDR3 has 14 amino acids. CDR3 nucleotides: TGTGCCAGCAGCCGACTAGCGGGGCCCGGGGAGCAGTACTTC. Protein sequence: CASSRLAGPGEQYF.

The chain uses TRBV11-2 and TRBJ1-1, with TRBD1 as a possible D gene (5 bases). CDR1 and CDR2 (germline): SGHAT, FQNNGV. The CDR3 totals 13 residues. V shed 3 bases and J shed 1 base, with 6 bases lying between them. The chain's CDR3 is CASSFQGNTEAFF. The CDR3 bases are TGTGCCAGCAGCTTTCAGGGGAACACTGAAGCTTTCTTT.

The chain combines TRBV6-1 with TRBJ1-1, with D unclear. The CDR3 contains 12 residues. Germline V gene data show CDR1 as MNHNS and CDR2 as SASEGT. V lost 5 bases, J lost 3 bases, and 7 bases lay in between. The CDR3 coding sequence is TGTGCCAGCAGTTATCTCTACACTGAAGCTTTCTTT. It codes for CASSYLYTEAFF.

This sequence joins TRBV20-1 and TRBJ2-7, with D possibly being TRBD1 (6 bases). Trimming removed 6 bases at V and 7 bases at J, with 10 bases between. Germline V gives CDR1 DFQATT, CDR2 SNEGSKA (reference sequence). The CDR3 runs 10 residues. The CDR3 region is CSARGQEQYF. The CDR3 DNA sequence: TGCAGTGCCCGAGGACAGGAGCAGTACTTC.

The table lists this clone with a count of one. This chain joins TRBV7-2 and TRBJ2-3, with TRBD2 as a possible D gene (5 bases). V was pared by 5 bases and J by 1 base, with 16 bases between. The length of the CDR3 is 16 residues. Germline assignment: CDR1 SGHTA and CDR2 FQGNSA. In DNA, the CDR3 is TGTGCCAGCAGCCTCGGGAACTTCGGGGGCACAGATACGCAGTATTTT. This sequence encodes CASSLGNFGGTDTQYF.

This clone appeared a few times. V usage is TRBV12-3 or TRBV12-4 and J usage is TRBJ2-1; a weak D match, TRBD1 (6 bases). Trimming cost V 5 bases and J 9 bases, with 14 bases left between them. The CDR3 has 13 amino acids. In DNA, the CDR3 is TGTGCCAGCAGTGCACAGGGAACGGGTGAGCAGTTCTTC. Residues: CASSAQGTGEQFF.

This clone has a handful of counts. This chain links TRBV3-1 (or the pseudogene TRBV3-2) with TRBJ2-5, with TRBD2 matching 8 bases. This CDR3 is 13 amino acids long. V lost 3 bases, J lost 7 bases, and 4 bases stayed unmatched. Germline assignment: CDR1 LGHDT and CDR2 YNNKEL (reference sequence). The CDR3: CASSQTSAGTQYF. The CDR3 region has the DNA TGTGCCAGCAGCCAGACTAGCGCTGGGACCCAGTACTTC.

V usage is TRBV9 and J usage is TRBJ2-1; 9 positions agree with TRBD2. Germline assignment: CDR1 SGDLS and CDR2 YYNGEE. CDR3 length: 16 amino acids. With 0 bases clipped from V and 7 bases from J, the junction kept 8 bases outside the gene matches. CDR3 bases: TGTGCCAGCAGCGTAGGGGCAGCGGGGGGCGGAAATGAGCAGTTCTTC. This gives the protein CASSVGAAGGGNEQFF.

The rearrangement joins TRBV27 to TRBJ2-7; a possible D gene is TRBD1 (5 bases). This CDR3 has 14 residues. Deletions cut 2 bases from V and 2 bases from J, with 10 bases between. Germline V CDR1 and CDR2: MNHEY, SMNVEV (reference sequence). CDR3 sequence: CASSLTGQPYEQYF. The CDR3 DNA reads TGTGCCAGCAGTTTAACAGGTCAGCCCTACGAGCAGTACTTC.

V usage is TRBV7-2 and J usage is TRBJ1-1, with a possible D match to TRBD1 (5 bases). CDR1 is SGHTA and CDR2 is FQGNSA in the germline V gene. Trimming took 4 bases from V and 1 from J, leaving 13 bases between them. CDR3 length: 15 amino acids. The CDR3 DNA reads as TGTGCCAGCAGCTCCCTTCTGGGGCCGAACACTGAAGCTTTCTTT. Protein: CASSSLLGPNTEAFF. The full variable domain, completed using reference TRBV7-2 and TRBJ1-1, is GAGVSQSPSNKVTEKGKDVELRCDPISGHTALYWYRQSLGQGLEFLIYFQGNSAPDKSGLPSDRFSAERTGGSVSTLTIQRTQQEDSAVYLCASSSLLGPNTEAFFGQGTRLTVV.

This CDR3 reads CASTLVYMNTEAFF. Written as DNA, the CDR3 is TGTGCCAGCACCTTGGTATACATGAACACTGAAGCTTTCTTT. The chain is built from TRBV6-5 and TRBJ1-1; D remains ambiguous. The V gene's germline CDR1 is MNHEY and CDR2 SVGAGI. With 7 bases removed from V and 0 bases from J, the gap between germline ends came to 12 bases. This CDR3 is built from 14 residues.

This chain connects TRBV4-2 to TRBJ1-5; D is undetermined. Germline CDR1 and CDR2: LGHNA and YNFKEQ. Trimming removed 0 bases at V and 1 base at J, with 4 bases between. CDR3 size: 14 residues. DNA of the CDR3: TGTGCCAGCAGCCAAGATTCGAGCAATCAGCCCCAGCATTTT. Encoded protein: CASSQDSSNQPQHF.

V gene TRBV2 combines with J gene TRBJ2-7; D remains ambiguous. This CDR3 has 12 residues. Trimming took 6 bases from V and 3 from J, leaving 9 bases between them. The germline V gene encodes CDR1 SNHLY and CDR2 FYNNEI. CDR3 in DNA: TGTGCCAGCAGGTCTGAGAGCTACGAGCAGTACTTC. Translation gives CASRSESYEQYF.